The 18 T cell receptor beta chains presented below share a single source sample, sequenced in a study of T cell responses to AZD1222 COVID-19 vaccine. The data were produced by immunoSEQ multiplex PCR, yet TCRdb's version contains in-frame clones alone and is incomplete. The data hold about 91,000 clones, with 80% to 95% observed a single time. Source: peripheral blood, taken 28 days after the second AZD1222 dose. The receptors come from an adult who received the AZD1222 COVID-19 vaccine.

The chain links TRBV2 to TRBJ1-1, with 12 positions matching TRBD1. The V gene end was trimmed by 6 bases and the J gene end by 5 bases; junction bases not matched to a gene: 7. This CDR3 has 15 amino acids. Germline-derived CDR1 and CDR2 are SNHLY and FYNNEI. This CDR3 reads CASRGQGASGTEAFF. The CDR3 nucleotides read TGTGCCAGCAGGGGACAGGGGGCTTCGGGAACTGAAGCTTTCTTT.

V gene TRBV7-9 combines with J gene TRBJ2-3; D gene uncertain. CDR3 length: 13 amino acids. Trimming took off 5 bases at V and 6 bases at J, with 12 bases between the two ends. Per the germline V gene, CDR1 is SEHNR and CDR2 is FQNEAQ (reference sequence). The CDR3 nucleotides read TGTGCCAGCAGCCCCCCTACAGCGGATACGCAGTATTTT. Its protein is CASSPPTADTQYF.

V usage is TRBV7-2 and J usage is TRBJ1-5; D uncertain. Germline V gene sequence: CDR1 SGHTA, CDR2 FQGNSA. Trimming left V 1 base short and J 1 base short, with 11 bases between. This CDR3 region has 16 residues. The DNA of the CDR3 is TGTGCCAGCAGCTTAGTGGCAGGAACAAGCAATCAGCCCCAGCATTTT. Amino acid sequence: CASSLVAGTSNQPQHF.

The CDR3 region is CASRSPSGANVLTF. The CDR3 nucleotides are TGTGCCAGCAGGTCTCCATCTGGGGCCAACGTCCTGACTTTC. V is TRBV28 and J is TRBJ2-6; D call uncertain. The ends were cut back, 6 bases at V and 1 base at J, with 7 bases in the middle. CDR1 is MDHEN and CDR2 is SYDVKM in the germline V gene. This CDR3 spans 14 amino acids.

The V call is TRBV2, the J call TRBJ1-5; 7 bases line up with TRBD1. This CDR3 spans 12 amino acids. V was pared by 7 bases and J by 4 bases, with 1 base of the junction left unmatched. In germline, CDR1 is SNHLY, CDR2 FYNNEI. In nucleotides, the CDR3 is TGTGCCAGCACACAGGGGAATCAGCCCCAGCATTTT. Protein product: CASTQGNQPQHF.

The chain carries TRBV9 and TRBJ2-2; the D is unclear. With 0 bases removed from V and 1 base from J, the gap between germline ends came to 1 base. CDR1 SGDLS and CDR2 YYNGEE come from the germline V gene. This CDR3 is built from 13 residues. The CDR3 sequence: CASSVENTGELFF. CDR3 bases: TGTGCCAGCAGCGTAGAGAACACCGGGGAGCTGTTTTTT. Using reference TRBV9 and TRBJ2-2 for the parts outside the CDR3, the full variable domain is DSGVTQTPKHLITATGQRVTLRCSPRSGDLSVYWYQQSLDQGLQFLIQYYNGEERAKGNILERFSAQQFPDLHSELNLSSLELGDSALYFCASSVENTGELFFGEGSRLTVL.

The chain uses TRBV11-1 and TRBJ1-3, with D hard to call. CDR3 length: 15 amino acids. CDR1 is SGHAT and CDR2 is FQDESV in the germline V gene (reference sequence). Trimming shortened V by 2 bases and J by 0 bases, and 8 bases separated the two germline ends. This CDR3 reads CASSLLGSSGNTIYF. The CDR3 coding sequence is TGTGCCAGCAGCTTACTGGGGTCCTCTGGAAACACCATATATTTT. The complete variable domain, with remaining parts taken from reference TRBV11-1 and TRBJ1-3, reads EAEVAQSPRYKITEKSQAVAFWCDPISGHATLYWYRQILGQGPELLVQFQDESVVDDSQLPKDRFSAERLKGVDSTLKIQPAELGDSAMYLCASSLLGSSGNTIYFGEGSWLTVV.

The chain links TRBV28 to TRBJ1-6; 12 positions agree with TRBD1. V gave up 5 bases and J gave up 11 bases; unmatched junction bases: 7. The CDR3 has 15 amino acids. Germline CDR1 reads MDHEN; CDR2 reads SYDVKM. The DNA of the CDR3 is TGTGCCAGCAGTCTGGGGACAGGGGGCTTGGCACCCCTCCACTTT. It yields the protein CASSLGTGGLAPLHF.

The chain employs TRBV29-1 and TRBJ1-1; TRBD1 is a possible D gene (6 bases). This CDR3 region has 12 residues. Between the trimmed V and J ends, which lost 7 bases and 5 bases, there was a span of 14 bases. The V gene's germline CDR1 is SQVTM and CDR2 ANQGSEA. CDR3 nucleotides: TGCAGCGCTAGGGGGGGGAGGACTGAAGCTTTCTTT. Its translation: CSARGGRTEAFF.

This sequence joins TRBV27 and TRBJ2-7; 10 bases agree with TRBD1. Germline assignment: CDR1 MNHEY and CDR2 SMNVEV (reference sequence). V trimming: 6 bases; J trimming: 0 bases; junction bases outside the gene matches: 14. The CDR3 extends over 18 amino acids. The CDR3 region is CASSSLLTGTGASYEQYF. The CDR3 DNA reads as TGTGCCAGCAGCTCCCTTTTGACCGGGACAGGGGCCTCCTACGAGCAGTACTTC.

The chain links TRBV10-3 to TRBJ2-5, with 8 bases fitting TRBD1. CDR1 and CDR2 (germline): ENHRY, SYGVKD. CDR3 length: 16 residues. V shed 3 bases and J 2 bases; nucleotides not matched to a gene: 8. In DNA, the CDR3 is TGTGCCATCAGTGACGCTGGACAGGGCCAGCAAGAGACCCAGTACTTC. It codes for CAISDAGQGQQETQYF.

As for this clone: Other DNA sequences in this sample translate to the same CDR3. This chain joins TRBV5-1 and TRBJ1-1; D call uncertain. This CDR3 contains 12 residues. CDR1 is SGHRS, CDR2 YFSETQ, per germline. V was cut by 0 bases and J by 3 bases, with 3 bases left in between. The CDR3: CASSLGDTEAFF. The DNA for the CDR3 is TGCGCCAGCAGCTTGGGGGACACTGAAGCTTTCTTT.

The chain uses TRBV5-1 and TRBJ2-2; 8 bases align to TRBD1. The CDR3 is 17 residues long. Germline V CDR1 and CDR2: SGHRS, YFSETQ. J lost 5 bases, V lost 4 bases, and 13 bases had no gene match. DNA of the CDR3: TGCGCCAGCAGCCACGACAGGGGCCCCTCTGGGACCGGGGAGCTGTTTTTT. Amino acid sequence: CASSHDRGPSGTGELFF.

This clone was seen once. J is TRBJ2-5 and V is TRBV28; D is uncertain. Germline-derived CDR1 and CDR2 are MDHEN and SYDVKM. Between the trimmed V and J ends, which lost 5 bases and 1 base, there was a span of 14 bases. The CDR3 length is 15 residues. CDR3 region: CASSPPGLSQETQYF. The CDR3 bases are TGTGCCAGCAGTCCGCCAGGTTTGTCCCAAGAGACCCAGTACTTC.

The genes are TRBV30 and TRBJ2-2; 7 bases are shared with TRBD1. CDR3 size: 16 residues. V dropped 7 bases and J dropped 5; count of bases not matched to a gene: 16. CDR1 is GTSNPN, CDR2 SVGIG, per germline (reference sequence). The CDR3 region is CAYNSVRGRVTGELFF. Here the CDR3 DNA reads TGTGCCTACAATAGCGTAAGGGGGCGAGTTACCGGGGAGCTGTTTTTT.

V usage is TRBV5-8 and J usage is TRBJ2-2; D uncertain. V lost 1 base to trimming and J lost 0 bases, with 7 bases between them. CDR1 SGHTS and CDR2 YDEGEE come from the germline V gene. This CDR3 is built from 15 residues. CDR3 sequence reads: CASSLLQPNTGELFF. CDR3 bases: TGTGCCAGCAGCTTGTTGCAGCCGAACACCGGGGAGCTGTTTTTT.

The rearrangement uses TRBV3-1 (or the pseudogene TRBV3-2) and TRBJ2-6, with D perhaps TRBD1 (5 bases). The CDR3 loop spans 15 amino acids. Deletions cut 7 bases from V and 0 bases from J, with 10 bases between. Germline V lookup: CDR1 LGHDT, CDR2 YNNKEL (reference sequence). The CDR3 is CASTLQGSGANVLTF. The CDR3 coding sequence is TGTGCCAGCACCCTCCAGGGCTCTGGGGCCAACGTCCTGACTTTC.

A single count supports this clone. The chain uses TRBV6-5 and TRBJ2-7; no reliable D call. Trimming cost V 7 bases and J 0 bases, with 16 bases left between them. CDR3 size: 15 residues. The germline gives CDR1 MNHEY, CDR2 SVGAGI. Here the CDR3 reads CASTRTDGSSYEQYF. Written as DNA, the CDR3 is TGTGCCAGCACCCGAACAGACGGAAGCTCCTACGAGCAGTACTTC.